This TCR beta chain was sequenced during a study of blood T cell repertoires in COVID-19. Cohort 3 recovery required two negative PCRs, clearance, or symptom resolution. Using immunoSEQ multiplex PCR, the repertoire was profiled, and TCRdb retains in-frame clones only, with some absent. The sample consists of 300,000 or so clones, about 90% of them appearing once. This clone appeared a single time. The length of the CDR3 is 15 residues. The rearrangement links TRBV21-1 to TRBJ2-5; the table's D call, TRBD2, was not checked against the DNA. TRBV21-1 counts as a pseudogene. This sequence originates from a woman aged 25 to 39 who had recovered from COVID-19. Sequencing was carried out using PBMCs or T cells enriched from blood (not recorded which). DNA of the CDR3: TGTGCCAGCTGTCCGCCCTGGGACTCACAACAGACCCAGTACTTC. Amino acids: CASCPPWDSQQTQYF.